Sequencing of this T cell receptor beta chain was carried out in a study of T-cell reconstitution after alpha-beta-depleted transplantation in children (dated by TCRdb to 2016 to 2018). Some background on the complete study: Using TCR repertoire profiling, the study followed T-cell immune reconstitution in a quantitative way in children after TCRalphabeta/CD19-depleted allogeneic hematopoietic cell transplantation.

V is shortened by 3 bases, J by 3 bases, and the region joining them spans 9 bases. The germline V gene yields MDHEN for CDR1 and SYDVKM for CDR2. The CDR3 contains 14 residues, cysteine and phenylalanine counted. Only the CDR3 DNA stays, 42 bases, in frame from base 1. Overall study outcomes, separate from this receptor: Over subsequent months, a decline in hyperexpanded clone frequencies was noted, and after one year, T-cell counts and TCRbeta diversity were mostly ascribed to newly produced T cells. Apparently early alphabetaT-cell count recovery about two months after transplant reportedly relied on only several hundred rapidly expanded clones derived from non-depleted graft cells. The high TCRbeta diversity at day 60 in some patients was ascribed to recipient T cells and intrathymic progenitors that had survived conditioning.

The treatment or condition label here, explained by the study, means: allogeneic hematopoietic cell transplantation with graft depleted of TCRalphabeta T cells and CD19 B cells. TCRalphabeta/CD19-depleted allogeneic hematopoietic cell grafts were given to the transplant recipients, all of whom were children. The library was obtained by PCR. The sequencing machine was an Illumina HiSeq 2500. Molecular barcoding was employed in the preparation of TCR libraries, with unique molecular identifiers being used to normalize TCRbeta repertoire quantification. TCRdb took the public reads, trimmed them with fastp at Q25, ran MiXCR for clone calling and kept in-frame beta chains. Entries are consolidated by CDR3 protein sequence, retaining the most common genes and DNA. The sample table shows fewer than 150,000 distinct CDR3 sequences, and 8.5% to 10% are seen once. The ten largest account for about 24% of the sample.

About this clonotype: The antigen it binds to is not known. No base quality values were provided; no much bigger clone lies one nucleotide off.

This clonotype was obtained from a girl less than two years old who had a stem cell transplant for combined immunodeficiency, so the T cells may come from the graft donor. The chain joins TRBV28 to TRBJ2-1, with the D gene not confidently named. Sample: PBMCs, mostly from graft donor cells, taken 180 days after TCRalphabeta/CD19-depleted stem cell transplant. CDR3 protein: CASSFLYSYNEQFF. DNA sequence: TGTGCCAGCAGTTTCCTGTACAGCTACAATGAGCAGTTCTTC. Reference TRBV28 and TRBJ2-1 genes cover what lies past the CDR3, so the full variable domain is DVKVTQSSRYLVKRTGEKVFLECVQDMDHENMFWYRQDPGLGLRLIYFSYDVKMKEKGDIPEGYSVSREKKERFSLILESASTNQTSMYLCASSFLYSYNEQFFGPGTRLTVL.